The clone carrying this T cell receptor beta chain was counted only a few times. Its antigen remains unidentified. Germline trimming cut 8 bases from V and 0 bases from J; bases unmatched to any gene: 1. Germline V gene sequence: CDR1 SEHNR, CDR2 FQNEAQ (reference sequence). This CDR3 has 13 amino acids. What was sequenced were expressed TCRB transcripts, since all of the isolated RNA had been reverse transcribed. Sequencing used immunoSEQ multiplex PCR; TCRdb keeps in-frame clones, though not all of them. The sample includes a few hundred thousand clones, roughly 17% of them seen just once. The data stem from a study of beta chain features in type 1 diabetes. Study conclusions and caveats: Among patients with Type 1 diabetes, TCRB CDR3s were moderately but significantly shorter in every one of the four CD4+ subsets. A PCR bias possibly favoring shorter templates would apply equally to patients and controls.

The specimen sequenced was naive CD4+ T cells from blood. The chain employs TRBV7-9 and TRBJ2-4; 7 nucleotides match TRBD1. The TCR comes from a man in his thirties or forties with type 1 diabetes. CDR3 sequence reads: CASRDRAKNIQYF. The CDR3 DNA follows: TGTGCCAGCCGGGACAGAGCCAAAAACATTCAGTACTTC.